This entry concerns a single T cell receptor (beta chain). The antigen is undetermined. This CDR3 comprises 15 residues. Germline V gives CDR1 SGHRS, CDR2 YFSETQ. Trimming stripped 3 bases from V and 2 bases from J, with 11 bases between. The data originate from a study of identical twins. A template switching step contributed a universal primer site, while unique molecular identifiers were present in the cDNA. MiXCR, run by TCRdb on the 5' RACE reads, gives a single entry per CDR3 protein. This table has more than 350,000 distinct CDR3 sequences, approximately 8.8% appearing once. Study-wide points: With monozygotic twins, out-of-frame TCR alpha sharing exceeded what models estimated. Cord blood beta clonotypes that were abundant carried fewer insertions, and memory repertoires showed no such trend.

The sequence derives from a woman in her forties or fifties in good health. Sequenced material: naive T cells sorted from blood. V and J are TRBV5-1 and TRBJ2-2; D unclear. The CDR3 sequence is CASSYLQPNTGELFF. The DNA for the CDR3 is TGCGCCAGCAGCTACTTGCAGCCTAACACCGGGGAGCTGTTTTTT. The variable domain in full, with the rest retrieved from reference TRBV5-1 and TRBJ2-2, is KAGVTQTPRYLIKTRGQQVTLSCSPISGHRSVSWYQQTPGQGLQFLFEYFSETQRNKGNFPGRFSGRQFSNSRSEMNVSTLELGDSALYLCASSYLQPNTGELFFGEGSRLTVL.